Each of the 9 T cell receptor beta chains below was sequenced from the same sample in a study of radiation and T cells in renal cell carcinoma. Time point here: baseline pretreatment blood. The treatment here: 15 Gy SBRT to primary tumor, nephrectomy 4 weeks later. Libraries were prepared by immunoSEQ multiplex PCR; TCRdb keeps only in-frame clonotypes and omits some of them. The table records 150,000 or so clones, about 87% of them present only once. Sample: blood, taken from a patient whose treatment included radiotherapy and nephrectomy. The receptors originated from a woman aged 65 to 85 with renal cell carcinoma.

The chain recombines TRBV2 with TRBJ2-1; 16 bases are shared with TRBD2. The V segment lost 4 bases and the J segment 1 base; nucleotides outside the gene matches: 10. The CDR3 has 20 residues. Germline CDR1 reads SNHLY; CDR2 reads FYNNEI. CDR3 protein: CASSVPWGLAGGPSYNEQFF. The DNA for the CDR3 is TGTGCCAGCAGTGTTCCCTGGGGACTAGCGGGGGGGCCGTCCTACAATGAGCAGTTCTTC.

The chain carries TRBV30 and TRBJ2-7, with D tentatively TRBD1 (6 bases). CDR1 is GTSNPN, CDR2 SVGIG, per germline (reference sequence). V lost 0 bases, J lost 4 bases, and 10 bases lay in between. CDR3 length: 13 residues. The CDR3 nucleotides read TGTGCCTGGAGTGTGACAGGAGAGTACGAGCAGTACTTC. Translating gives CAWSVTGEYEQYF.

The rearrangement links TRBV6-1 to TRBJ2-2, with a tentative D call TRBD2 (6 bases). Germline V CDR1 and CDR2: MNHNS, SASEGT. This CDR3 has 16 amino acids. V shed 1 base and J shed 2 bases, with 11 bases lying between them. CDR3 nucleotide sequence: TGTGCCAGCAGTGAAGGGTGGGGGACTAACACCGGGGAGCTGTTTTTT. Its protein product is CASSEGWGTNTGELFF.

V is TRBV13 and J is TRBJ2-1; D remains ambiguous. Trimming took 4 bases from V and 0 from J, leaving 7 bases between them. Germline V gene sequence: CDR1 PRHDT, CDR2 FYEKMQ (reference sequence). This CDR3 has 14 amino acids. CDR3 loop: CASSSGVSYNEQFF. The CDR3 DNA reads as TGTGCCAGCAGCTCTGGGGTCTCCTACAATGAGCAGTTCTTC.

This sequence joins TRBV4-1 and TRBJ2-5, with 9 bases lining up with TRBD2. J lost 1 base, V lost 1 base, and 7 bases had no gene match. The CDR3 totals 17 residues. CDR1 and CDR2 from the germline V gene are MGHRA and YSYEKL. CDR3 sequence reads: CASSQGPAGGTQETQYF. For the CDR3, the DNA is TGCGCCAGCAGCCAAGGGCCAGCGGGGGGTACCCAAGAGACCCAGTACTTC.

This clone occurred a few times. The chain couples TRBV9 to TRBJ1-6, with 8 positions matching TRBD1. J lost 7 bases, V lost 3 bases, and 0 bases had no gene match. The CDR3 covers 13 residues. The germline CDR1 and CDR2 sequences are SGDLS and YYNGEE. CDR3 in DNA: TGTGCCAGCAGCGACAGGGGGAATTCACCCCTCCACTTT. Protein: CASSDRGNSPLHF.

The CDR3 sequence is CATTGGPNTGELFF. For the CDR3, the DNA is TGTGCCACCACGGGGGGGCCCAACACCGGGGAGCTGTTTTTT. V gene TRBV28 combines with J gene TRBJ2-2; the match to TRBD2 covers 8 bases. Unmatched junction bases numbered 6, after V lost 10 bases and J lost 2 bases. CDR1 MDHEN and CDR2 SYDVKM come from the germline V gene. The length of the CDR3 is 14 residues. The full variable domain, its missing parts supplied by reference TRBV28 and TRBJ2-2, is DVKVTQSSRYLVKRTGEKVFLECVQDMDHENMFWYRQDPGLGLRLIYFSYDVKMKEKGDIPEGYSVSREKKERFSLILESASTNQTSMYLCATTGGPNTGELFFGEGSRLTVL.

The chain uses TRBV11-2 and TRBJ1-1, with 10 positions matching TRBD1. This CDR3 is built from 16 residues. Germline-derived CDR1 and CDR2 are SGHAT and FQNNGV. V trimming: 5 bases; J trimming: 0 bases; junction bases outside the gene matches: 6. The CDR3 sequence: CASSPGQGRVNTEAFF. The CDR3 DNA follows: TGTGCCAGCAGCCCGGGACAGGGGCGGGTGAACACTGAAGCTTTCTTT.

The CDR3 DNA reads TGTGCCAGCAGCTTATTGGCAGGGGGCAACACTGAAGCTTTCTTT. Its translation: CASSLLAGGNTEAFF. The rearrangement uses TRBV7-2 and TRBJ1-1; 8 bases line up with TRBD1. Losses at the gene ends were 2 bases for V and 2 bases for J; bases not matched to a gene: 4. From germline, CDR1 is SGHTA and CDR2 FQGNSA. The CDR3 has 15 amino acids.